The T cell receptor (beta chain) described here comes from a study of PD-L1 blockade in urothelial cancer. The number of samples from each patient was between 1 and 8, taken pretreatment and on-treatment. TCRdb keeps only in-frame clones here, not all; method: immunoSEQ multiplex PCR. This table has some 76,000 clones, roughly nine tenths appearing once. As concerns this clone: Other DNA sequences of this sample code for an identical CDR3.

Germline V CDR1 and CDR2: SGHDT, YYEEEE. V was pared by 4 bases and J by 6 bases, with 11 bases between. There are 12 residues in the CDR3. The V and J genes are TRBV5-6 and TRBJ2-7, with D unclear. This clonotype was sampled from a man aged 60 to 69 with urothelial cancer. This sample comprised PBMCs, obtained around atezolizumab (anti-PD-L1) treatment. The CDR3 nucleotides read TGTGCCAGCAGCCCTCTTTCGGGCGAGCAGTACTTC. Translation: CASSPLSGEQYF.